The subject of this entry is one TCR beta chain. What it recognizes is unknown. TCRdb called the 5' RACE reads again in MiXCR, with one record for every CDR3 protein. The table lists about 700,000 distinct CDR3 sequences, 5.5% to 6.5% of them singletons. Healthy Caucasians supplied all donations. The data are from a study of identical twins. V lost 3 bases and J lost 6; bases outside the gene matches: 3. The CDR3 contains 16 residues. Germline values: CDR1 SGDLS, CDR2 YYNGEE. The study, taken as a whole, reports: The more abundant beta clonotypes in cord blood had fewer insertions, and memory repertoires did not show this. Weaker excess twin sharing was seen among beta out-of-frame sequences. Findings depended on cross-sectional statistics rather than tracking the same donors.

The sequence was obtained from a man between 18 and 35 years old in good health. The sequencing sample was made of naive T cells sorted from blood. The chain employs TRBV9 and TRBJ2-2; 15 nucleotides agree with TRBD2. Here the CDR3 DNA reads TGTGCCAGCAGCGCGGGACTAGCGGGAGGTTCCGGGGAGCTGTTTTTT. It specifies CASSAGLAGGSGELFF. The entire variable domain, with the rest obtained from reference TRBV9 and TRBJ2-2, is as follows: DSGVTQTPKHLITATGQRVTLRCSPRSGDLSVYWYQQSLDQGLQFLIQYYNGEERAKGNILERFSAQQFPDLHSELNLSSLELGDSALYFCASSAGLAGGSGELFFGEGSRLTVL.